This TCR beta chain was recorded in a study of T-cell reconstitution after alpha-beta-depleted transplantation in children. For TCRbeta, the library was prepared with unique molecular identifiers. In TCRdb, the PCR reads were re-called with MiXCR into one record per CDR3 protein. The repertoire holds about 610,000 distinct CDR3 sequences, with 8% to 11% as singletons. CDR3 length: 15 residues. The V gene's germline CDR1 is DFQATT and CDR2 SNEGSKA (reference sequence). V lost 0 bases to trimming and J lost 4 bases; unmatched junction nucleotides: 3. The table lists this clonotype with a few counts. The receptor comes from a human donor who donated a stem cell graft to a child with acute myeloid leukemia. The V gene is TRBV20-1, the J gene TRBJ2-1; TRBD2 aligns across 10 bases. The specimen comprised PBMCs from the stem cell graft donor, sampled from the stem cell graft. DNA for the CDR3: TGCAGTGCTAGAGACCCACTAGCGGGGTACAATGAGCAGTTCTTC. This gives the protein CSARDPLAGYNEQFF.